Listed below are T cell receptor beta chains from one sample, sequenced in a study of T cell repertoires in cytomegalovirus infection. TCRdb re-analysed the reads in MiXCR, keeping a single row per CDR3 protein. The data contain approximately 320,000 distinct CDR3 sequences, 9% to 9.5% of them singletons. Sequencing was done on a sample of PBMCs. The source of these receptors is a human donor in good health (CMV status not recorded). Some clones in this sample may be carry-over from other donors' samples. CDR3s include the opening cysteine and the closing phenylalanine or tryptophan. D genes are given only for firm matches. The size entry is marked missing in some rows and otherwise reads once, few, many or a size class.

abundance	v_gene	d_gene	j_gene	CDR3nt	CDR3aa
few	TRBV12-3/TRBV12-4	TRBD1	TRBJ1-2	TGTGCCAGCAGTCGGACAGGTTTTGTCTATGGCTACACCTTC	CASSRTGFVYGYTF
few	TRBV5-4	TRBD1	TRBJ2-7	TGTGCCAGCAGCTTCAGACAGGGGTCCGACGAGCAGTACTTC	CASSFRQGSDEQYF
few	TRBV19	TRBD1	TRBJ2-1	TGTGCCAGTAGTCCCCAGGGGGACCCCTACAATGAGCAGTTCTTC	CASSPQGDPYNEQFF
.	TRBV12-3/TRBV12-4	.	TRBJ2-7	TGTGCCAGCAGTTTCAGGGAGCCTGGCTCCTACGAGCAGTACTTC	CASSFREPGSYEQYF
many	TRBV7-3	.	TRBJ2-1	TGTGCCAGCAGCTTTGGCCCGGCGAATGAGCAGTTCTTC	CASSFGPANEQFF
many	TRBV7-2	.	TRBJ2-3	TGTGCCAGCAGCTTAGGGAGCCATCGCACAGATACGCAGTATTTT	CASSLGSHRTDTQYF
many	TRBV6-6	TRBD1	TRBJ1-2	TGTGCCAGCAGTTACTCGATAGGATTGCAGGAGCAGGGGGCCCAATTCTATGGCTACACCTTC	CASSYSIGLQEQGAQFYGYTF
few	TRBV28	.	TRBJ1-5	TGTGCCAGCACCCCACCCAGCAATCAGCCCCAGCATTTT	CASTPPSNQPQHF
many	TRBV6-8	.	TRBJ2-1	TGTGCCAGCACTACCCAAACCCCAGAAGGGGGAAGGAGAGTGAATGAGCAGTTCTTC	CASTTQTPEGGRRVNEQFF
many	TRBV11-2	.	TRBJ1-3	TGTGCCAGCAGCTTAGTGCTATCCGGCTCTGGAAACACCATATATTTT	CASSLVLSGSGNTIYF
many	TRBV7-8	.	TRBJ1-5	TGTGCCAGCAGCTCAAGTTCAATTTATAGCAATCAGCCCCAGCATTTT	CASSSSSIYSNQPQHF
many	TRBV7-2	TRBD1	TRBJ1-3	TGTGCCAGCAGCTTAGCGGGACAGGGTCTTTCCCCCTCTGGAAACACCATATATTTT	CASSLAGQGLSPSGNTIYF
.	TRBV24-1	TRBD1	TRBJ2-3	TGTGCCACCAGTGACCCCGCTGGACAGGGGAATACGCAGTATTTT	CATSDPAGQGNTQYF
many	TRBV7-2	.	TRBJ1-1	TGTGCCAGCAGCTTAGTTCCAGGATTGAACACTGAAGCTTTCTTT	CASSLVPGLNTEAFF
many	TRBV7-2	TRBD1	TRBJ1-2	TGTGCCAGCAGCCTCGTCCCGGGACAGGGCCCTTTTAACTATGGCTACACCTTC	CASSLVPGQGPFNYGYTF
many	TRBV7-2	.	TRBJ2-5	TGTGCCAGCAGCTTACTTAGGGACCAGACCCAGTACTTC	CASSLLRDQTQYF
few	TRBV30	.	TRBJ2-3	TGTGCCTGGAGTGCCGGGACCCCTCAGGAGACGCAGTATTTT	CAWSAGTPQETQYF
.	TRBV6-2/TRBV6-3	TRBD1	TRBJ2-7	TGTGCCAGCAGTTACGAACAGGGGGCTTACGAGCAGTACTTC	CASSYEQGAYEQYF
.	TRBV2	.	TRBJ2-5	TGTGCCAGCAGAGTGGGGGAGACCCAGTACTTC	CASRVGETQYF
.	TRBV14	.	TRBJ1-4	TGTGCCAGCAGCCCCCGGGCAGCAACTAATGAAAAACTGTTTTTT	CASSPRAATNEKLFF
.	TRBV11-2	.	TRBJ2-7	TGTGCCAGCAGCTTAGATAACAGCCGACTCTACGAGCAGTACTTC	CASSLDNSRLYEQYF
many	TRBV7-2	.	TRBJ2-1	TGTGCCAGCAGCCCAACTAGAGTTAATGAGCAGTTCTTC	CASSPTRVNEQFF
.	TRBV6-6	.	TRBJ2-3	TGTGCCAGCAGTTTACCTGGGTTGGATACGCAGTATTTT	CASSLPGLDTQYF
.	TRBV6-6	.	TRBJ2-7	TGTGCCAGCAGTTCTGGCCCGCGCGAGCAGTACTTC	CASSSGPREQYF
.	TRBV7-2	.	TRBJ2-5	TGTGCCAGCAGCTTAGGAGGGGGGGGCCGTGGGGAGACCCAGTACTTC	CASSLGGGGRGETQYF
many	TRBV7-2	.	TRBJ1-1	TGTGCCAGCAGCATATTAGGTGTTATGAACACTGAAGCTTTCTTT	CASSILGVMNTEAFF
few	TRBV30	TRBD1	TRBJ1-1	TGTGCCTGGAGCCTAGGGGGCTCGAACACTGAAGCTTTCTTT	CAWSLGGSNTEAFF
.	TRBV6-2/TRBV6-3	TRBD1	TRBJ1-6	TGTGCCAGCAGTTACTCTCAGGGGGCGCATTCACCCCTCCACTTT	CASSYSQGAHSPLHF
many	TRBV5-1	.	TRBJ2-3	TGCGCCAGCAGCTTGGATTTCAAAACAGATACGCAGTATTTT	CASSLDFKTDTQYF
few	TRBV28	.	TRBJ1-1	TGTGCCAGCAGTGCCCGGTTTCGTGGGAGGGACACTGAAGCTTTCTTT	CASSARFRGRDTEAFF
many	TRBV7-2	TRBD2	TRBJ2-1	TGTGCCAGCAGCCAAATACTAGCGGGGGAGAATGAGCAGTTCTTC	CASSQILAGENEQFF
many	TRBV6-1	TRBD2	TRBJ2-2	TGTGCCAGCACCTCCGGTGGGGCGGGAGTAAACACCGGGGAGCTGTTTTTT	CASTSGGAGVNTGELFF
.	TRBV19	.	TRBJ2-2	TGTGCCAGTAGTATAGAGTCGAACACCGGGGAGCTGTTTTTT	CASSIESNTGELFF
many	TRBV20-1	.	TRBJ2-1	TGCAGTGCTAGAGATCTCGCGGTACCGAGCTCCTACAATGAGCAGTTCTTC	CSARDLAVPSSYNEQFF
few	TRBV6-2/TRBV6-3	.	TRBJ2-1	TGTGCCAGCAGTTATTCAGGATTCTACAATGAGCAGTTCTTC	CASSYSGFYNEQFF
few	TRBV20-1	.	TRBJ2-1	TGCAGTGCCCCTAGGGGGGGAGTAAATGAGCAGTTCTTC	CSAPRGGVNEQFF
.	TRBV20-1	.	TRBJ1-1	TGCAGTGCTTACAGTTGGACTGAAGCTTTCTTT	CSAYSWTEAFF
few	TRBV24-1	TRBD1	TRBJ1-1	TGTGCCACCAGTGATTCGCCCGACAGGGGGAACACTGAAGCTTTCTTT	CATSDSPDRGNTEAFF
.	TRBV20-1	.	TRBJ2-1	TGCAGTGCTAGGGCGACAGGGAGGGATGAGCAGTTCTTC	CSARATGRDEQFF
.	TRBV27	TRBD1	TRBJ1-1	TGTGCCAGCAGTCCCCGGACAGGCGGAGTCAAATCGACTGAAGCTTTCTTT	CASSPRTGGVKSTEAFF
few	TRBV10-3	TRBD2	TRBJ2-1	TGTGCCATCAGTGAGTCGCCGGGAGGCTACAATGAGCAGTTCTTC	CAISESPGGYNEQFF
few	TRBV4-2	.	TRBJ2-3	TGTGCCAGCAGCCAAGATCGCCTAGGTGGCACAGATACGCAGTATTTT	CASSQDRLGGTDTQYF
.	TRBV12-3/TRBV12-4	TRBD1	TRBJ2-1	TGTGCCAGCAGTCCCGGGACAGGGGGGCTCTACAATGAGCAGTTCTTC	CASSPGTGGLYNEQFF
few	TRBV7-9	.	TRBJ2-7	TGTGCCAGCAGCTATGGGAATCCTCACGAGCAGTACTTC	CASSYGNPHEQYF
many	TRBV11-2	TRBD1	TRBJ1-5	TGTGCCAGCAGTCCAGACAGGGATCAGCCCCAGCATTTT	CASSPDRDQPQHF